Below, 23 T cell receptor beta chains from the same sample are listed, as sequenced in a study of T cells in Graves' hyperthyroidism and ophthalmopathy (dated by TCRdb to between 2018 and 2021). Library preparation was by multiplex PCR. Instrument used: Illumina HiSeq 2000. Amplification of TCR beta CDR3 regions was carried out from RNA transcripts. A first-round RT-PCR of the TCR CDR3 used the HTBI primer set with the Qiagen OneStep RT-PCR kit. TCRdb took the public reads, trimmed them with fastp at Q25, ran MiXCR for clone calling and kept in-frame beta chains. Identical CDR3 protein sequences are pooled into one entry, listed with their most common genes and DNA. The sample table holds about 340,000 distinct CDR3 sequences, of which roughly 18% were seen once. The ten biggest clones cover about 53% of the sample. Sequenced material: blood. The receptors come from a woman aged 45-60 years with Graves' hyperthyroidism.

Worth noting for this clonotype: A much bigger clone sits one base away, suggesting this may be a read error. This rearrangement joins TRBV11-1 to TRBJ1-2, with D unresolved. There are 13 residues in the CDR3. Between the trimmed V and J ends, which lost 5 bases and 3 bases, there was a span of 10 bases. Germline V lookup: CDR1 SGHAT, CDR2 FQDESV (reference sequence). Here the CDR3 DNA reads TGTGCCAGCAGCCGAGAACCTGACTATGGCTACACCTTC. It codes for CASSREPDYGYTF.

CDR3 sequence (DNA): TGCGCCAGCAGCCAAGAAGGGTTGGAGGAAAAACTGTTTTTT. Amino acid sequence: CASSQEGLEEKLFF. The chain has TRBV4-1 and TRBJ1-4, with no clear D. The CDR3 length is 14 residues. Trimming pared 0 bases from V and 8 bases from J, leaving 10 bases between. CDR1 MGHRA and CDR2 YSYEKL come from the germline V gene.

The chain combines TRBV12-3 or TRBV12-4 with TRBJ2-7; D possibly matches TRBD1 or TRBD2 (6 bases each). The CDR3 runs 14 residues. With 4 bases removed from V and 6 bases from J, the gap between germline ends came to 16 bases. CDR3 nucleotides: TGTGCCAGCAGTTCAACCGGGGGCTTCCGCGAGCAGTACGTC. Translation: CASSSTGGFREQYV.

This rearrangement joins TRBV5-1 to TRBJ2-5; a possible D gene is TRBD2 (6 bases). Deletions cut 1 base from V and 1 base from J, with 11 bases between. The CDR3 extends over 15 amino acids. CDR1 is SGHRS, CDR2 YFSETQ, per germline. Written as DNA, the CDR3 is TGCGCCAGCAGCTTGCGGGGGACCGTCCAAGAGACCCAGTACTTC. This translates into CASSLRGTVQETQYF. The full variable domain, its missing parts supplied by reference TRBV5-1 and TRBJ2-5, is KAGVTQTPRYLIKTRGQQVTLSCSPISGHRSVSWYQQTPGQGLQFLFEYFSETQRNKGNFPGRFSGRQFSNSRSEMNVSTLELGDSALYLCASSLRGTVQETQYFGPGTRLLVL.

Of note for this clonotype: A much larger clone lies one base from this, so it may be a read error. The rearrangement joins TRBV6-1 to TRBJ2-7, with D maybe TRBD2 (6 bases). CDR1 is MNHNS and CDR2 is SASEGT in the germline V gene. The CDR3 contains 13 residues. The CDR3 DNA reads TGTGCCAGCAGGGGGGGTACCCCCTACGGGCAGTACGTC. This encodes CASRGGTPYGQYV.

The V and J genes are TRBV5-1 and TRBJ1-2, with a weak D call TRBD1 (6 bases). This CDR3 region has 13 residues. V shed 3 bases and J shed 4 bases, with 10 bases lying between them. Germline V gene data show CDR1 as SGHRS and CDR2 as YFSETQ. CDR3 region: CASSWDTSYGYTF. The CDR3 nucleotides read TGCGCCAGCAGCTGGGACACCTCCTATGGCTACACCTTC.

The chain uses TRBV7-9 and TRBJ2-7; 7 bases are a match to TRBD1. J lost 3 bases, V lost 4 bases, and 6 bases had no gene match. The germline V gene has CDR1 SEHNR and CDR2 FQNEAQ (reference sequence). The CDR3 length is 14 residues. The CDR3 nucleotides read TGTGCCAGCAGCTCCTCCCAGGGGGACTACGAGCAGTACTTC. It codes for CASSSSQGDYEQYF. Based on the CDR3 plus reference TRBV7-9 and TRBJ2-7, the full variable domain is DTGVSQNPRHKITKRGQNVTFRCDPISEHNRLYWYRQTLGQGPEFLTYFQNEAQLEKSRLLSDRFSAERPKGSFSTLEIQRTEQGDSAMYLCASSSSQGDYEQYFGPGTRLTVT.

This clonotype came up many times. The chain couples TRBV6-1 to TRBJ2-1; 9 nucleotides line up with TRBD1. The CDR3 spans 14 residues. V gave up 2 bases and J gave up 8 bases; unmatched junction bases: 4. The germline V gene has CDR1 MNHNS and CDR2 SASEGT. CDR3 coding DNA: TGTGCCAGCAGTGAACCGGGACAGGGTTATGAGCAGTTCTTC. It translates to CASSEPGQGYEQFF.

The chain has TRBV29-1 and TRBJ2-3, with a tentative D call TRBD2 (6 bases). This CDR3 is 10 amino acids long. V was trimmed by 4 bases and J by 9 bases, leaving 8 bases between them. The germline gives CDR1 SQVTM, CDR2 ANQGSEA. DNA for the CDR3: TGCAGCGTTGGGGGGGAGACGCAGTATTTT. The encoded protein is CSVGGETQYF.

This clonotype was counted ten times or more. CDR3: CSARLTGSYGYTF. CDR3 sequence (DNA): TGCAGTGCTAGATTAACAGGGAGCTATGGCTACACCTTC. The V and J genes are TRBV20-1 and TRBJ1-2; D may be TRBD1 (6 bases). The CDR3 loop spans 13 amino acids. Germline V gene lookup returns CDR1 DFQATT and CDR2 SNEGSKA (reference sequence). The V end lost 2 bases, the J end lost 4 bases, and 11 bases lay between the germline ends.

In its sample, this clonotype was seen a few times. Germline and junction disagree at one end, which may indicate a read error. The gene calls are TRBV19 and TRBJ1-1, with D perhaps matching TRBD1 (5 bases). This CDR3 has 15 amino acids. CDR1 is LNHDA and CDR2 is SQIVND in the germline V gene (reference sequence). The CDR3 spells CTSSISGIMNTEAFF. CDR3 nucleotide sequence: TGTACCAGTAGTATTTCAGGGATCATGAACACTGAAGCTTTCTTT.

The chain carries TRBV6-5 and TRBJ2-2, with D uncertain. Trimming removed 1 base at V and 3 bases at J, with 3 bases between. There are 13 residues in the CDR3. Germline CDR1 and CDR2: MNHEY and SVGAGI. The CDR3: CASSYLDTGELFF. The CDR3 nucleotides read TGTGCCAGCAGTTACTTGGACACCGGGGAGCTGTTTTTT.

The J gene is TRBJ2-3, the V gene TRBV5-1, with D tentatively TRBD2 (6 bases). The CDR3 loop spans 14 amino acids. In germline, CDR1 is SGHRS, CDR2 YFSETQ. Deletions cut 4 bases from V and 2 bases from J, with 11 bases between. CDR3 nucleotide sequence: TGCGCCAGCAGCACGGAGGGCTTCACAGATACGCAGTATTTT. The encoded protein is CASSTEGFTDTQYF.

In this sample, this clonotype turned up many times. The chain carries TRBV11-2 and TRBJ2-1; D remains ambiguous. The germline CDR1 and CDR2 sequences are SGHAT and FQNNGV. The CDR3 spans 13 residues. V was shortened by 4 bases and J by 8 bases, with 12 bases between the two germline ends. The CDR3 DNA sequence: TGTGCCAGCAGCTCCCGACCCCGGGATGAGCAGTTCTTC. Protein sequence: CASSSRPRDEQFF.

This clonotype appeared a few times. The genes are TRBV18 and TRBJ1-1, with D perhaps TRBD1 (5 bases). Trimming took 6 bases from V and 0 from J, leaving 20 bases between them. The CDR3 consists of 17 residues. Germline CDR1 is KGHSH and CDR2 is LQKENI. The CDR3 nucleotides read TGTGCCAGCTCGCCCATGGGGGGGGGATCAGTGAACACTGAAGCTTTCTTT. Its translation: CASSPMGGGSVNTEAFF.

Only a few counts were recorded for this clonotype. The CDR3 loop reads CATSRDTGLSNEQFF. The CDR3, as DNA: TGTGCCACCAGCAGAGATACCGGACTCAGCAATGAGCAGTTCTTC. The chain couples TRBV15 to TRBJ2-1, with a possible D match to TRBD2 (5 bases). The CDR3 has 15 residues. Germline V lookup: CDR1 LNHNV, CDR2 YYDKDF (reference sequence). Trimming left V 0 bases short and J 6 bases short, with 12 bases between. The whole variable domain, filled in from reference TRBV15 and TRBJ2-1, reads DAMVIQNPRYQVTQFGKPVTLSCSQTLNHNVMYWYQQKSSQAPKLLFHYYDKDFNNEADTPDNFQSRRPNTSFCFLDIRSPGLGDTAMYLCATSRDTGLSNEQFFGPGTRLTVL.

This clonotype showed up just a few times. The gene calls are TRBV5-1 and TRBJ2-1; 9 bases agree with TRBD1. The CDR3 loop spans 14 amino acids. Germline loops: CDR1 SGHRS, CDR2 YFSETQ. J lost 5 bases, V lost 3 bases, and 3 bases had no gene match. The CDR3 sequence is CASSSGTGNNEQFF. The CDR3 nucleotides read TGCGCCAGCAGCTCCGGGACAGGGAACAATGAGCAGTTCTTC.

This clonotype turned up a few times. This rearrangement joins TRBV7-8 to TRBJ2-3, with TRBD1 matching over 9 bases. V was clipped by 4 bases and J by 10 bases; unmatched bases: 6. Germline CDR1 is SGHVS and CDR2 is FQNEAQ. The CDR3 extends over 13 amino acids. Here the CDR3 reads CASSSTGGWAQYF. The DNA for the CDR3 is TGTGCCAGCAGCTCCACAGGGGGCTGGGCGCAGTATTTT.

This clonotype was seen at least ten times. This chain uses TRBV7-9 with TRBJ2-3; 7 nucleotides agree with TRBD2. After removal of 7 bases from V and 7 bases from J, the junction contained 11 bases not matched to a gene. Per germline, CDR1 SEHNR and CDR2 FQNEAQ (reference sequence). The CDR3 contains 14 residues. In DNA form, the CDR3 reads TGTGCCAGCACCCCCCAGCGGGGCGAGTATACGCAGTATTTT. Translated: CASTPQRGEYTQYF. The complete variable domain, with remaining parts taken from reference TRBV7-9 and TRBJ2-3, reads DTGVSQNPRHKITKRGQNVTFRCDPISEHNRLYWYRQTLGQGPEFLTYFQNEAQLEKSRLLSDRFSAERPKGSFSTLEIQRTEQGDSAMYLCASTPQRGEYTQYFGPGTRLTVL.

The rearrangement links TRBV20-1 to TRBJ1-2; 8 nucleotides line up with TRBD1. V gave up 6 bases and J gave up 4 bases; unmatched junction bases: 10. The CDR3 has 14 residues. Germline CDR1 is DFQATT and CDR2 is SNEGSKA (reference sequence). Here the CDR3 DNA reads TGCAGTGCCTCGGACAGGGTCTACGGCTATGGCTACACCTTC. Translating gives CSASDRVYGYGYTF.

This clonotype was detected ten times or more. The V gene is TRBV6-2 or TRBV6-3, the J gene TRBJ2-1; the D is unclear. This CDR3 is built from 15 residues. Germline CDR1 reads MNHEY; CDR2 reads SVGEGT. V was clipped by 3 bases and J by 7 bases, with 16 bases between them. This chain's CDR3 is CASSYPPGGNNEQFF. CDR3 bases: TGTGCCAGCAGTTATCCACCTGGTGGGAATAATGAGCAGTTCTTC.

Ten or more counts support this clonotype. The V and J genes are TRBV11-2 and TRBJ2-5, with D perhaps being TRBD1 or TRBD2 (6 bases each). Looked up from germline, CDR1 is SGHAT and CDR2 is FQNNGV. CDR3 length: 15 amino acids. V was cut by 1 base and J by 5 bases, with 14 bases left in between. This CDR3 reads CASSLAGARVETQYF. For the CDR3, the DNA is TGTGCCAGCAGCTTAGCGGGGGCGCGGGTTGAGACCCAGTACTTC.

This clonotype was counted a few times. The chain couples TRBV24-1 to TRBJ1-1; D ambiguous. There are 15 residues in the CDR3. V dropped 2 bases and J dropped 0 bases, with 9 bases sitting between them. The V gene's germline CDR1 is KGHDR and CDR2 SFDVKD. The CDR3 region has the DNA TGTGCCACCAGTGATTGGACCCTCTTGAACACTGAAGCTTTCTTT. Translated: CATSDWTLLNTEAFF.